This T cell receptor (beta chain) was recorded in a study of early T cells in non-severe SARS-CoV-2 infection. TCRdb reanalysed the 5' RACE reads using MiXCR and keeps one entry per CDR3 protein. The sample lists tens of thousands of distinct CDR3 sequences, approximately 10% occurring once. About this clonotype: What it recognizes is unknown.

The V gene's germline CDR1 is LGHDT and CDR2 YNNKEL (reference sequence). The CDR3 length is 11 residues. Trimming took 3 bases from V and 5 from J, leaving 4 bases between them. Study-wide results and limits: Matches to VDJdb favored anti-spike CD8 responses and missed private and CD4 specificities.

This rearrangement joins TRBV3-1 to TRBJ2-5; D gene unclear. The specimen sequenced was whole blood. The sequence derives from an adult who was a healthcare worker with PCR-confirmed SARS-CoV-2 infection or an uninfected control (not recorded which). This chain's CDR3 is CASSQTETQYF. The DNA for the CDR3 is TGTGCCAGCAGCCAGACGGAGACCCAGTACTTC.